These 28 T cell receptor beta chains originate from one sample sequenced in a study of blood T cell repertoires in COVID-19. The method was immunoSEQ multiplex PCR; TCRdb's version includes in-frame clones alone and lacks a portion of them. The sample lists approximately 110,000 clones, over 80% seen once, with approximately 4.4% in the top ten. Sequencing was performed on peripheral blood. These receptors came from a woman between 45 and 65 years old with acute or convalescent COVID-19.

This clone has a handful of counts. The CDR3: CATGRGVNYGYTF. Here the CDR3 DNA reads TGTGCCACCGGGCGCGGGGTTAACTATGGCTACACCTTC. The genes are TRBV15 and TRBJ1-2, with no clear D. Germline CDR1 and CDR2: LNHNV and YYDKDF (reference sequence). Trimming left V 8 bases short and J 1 base short, with 11 bases between. The CDR3 extends over 13 amino acids.

In this sample, this clone turned up a few times. The chain employs TRBV12-5 and TRBJ2-7, with D unresolved. Germline V gene lookup returns CDR1 LGHNT and CDR2 FRNRAP. V gave up 2 bases and J gave up 3 bases, with 5 bases separating them. The CDR3 runs to 12 residues. In DNA form, the CDR3 reads TGTGCTAGTGGTTTGCAACTCTACGAGCAGTACTTC. This sequence encodes CASGLQLYEQYF.

The chain is built from TRBV7-9 and TRBJ1-4, with 9 bases aligning to TRBD1. With V trimmed by 3 bases and J by 8 bases, 7 bases remained unmatched. The CDR3 sequence is 15 residues long. Germline CDR1 SEHNR, CDR2 FQNEAQ (reference sequence). The CDR3 coding sequence is TGTGCCAGCAGCTTCTGGGACAGGGAGGGAGAAAAACTGTTTTTT. As protein: CASSFWDREGEKLFF.

The chain employs TRBV13 and TRBJ1-1; TRBD1 might be the D (5 bases). This CDR3 has 15 residues. Germline V CDR1 and CDR2: PRHDT, FYEKMQ (reference sequence). Trimming shortened V by 7 bases and J by 6 bases, and 21 bases separated the two germline ends. The CDR3 sequence is CASTPLTEPYAEAFF. The CDR3 DNA reads as TGTGCCAGCACCCCATTGACAGAGCCGTATGCTGAAGCTTTCTTT.

This clone was detected only once. This chain links TRBV6-5 with TRBJ1-3; D not certain. CDR3 length: 14 residues. The V and J ends lost 8 bases and 0 bases respectively, with 11 bases between them. CDR1 is MNHEY, CDR2 SVGAGI, per germline. The CDR3 loop reads CASGFRSSGNTIYF. The DNA for the CDR3 is TGTGCCAGCGGGTTCCGGAGCTCTGGAAACACCATATATTTT.

The rearrangement uses TRBV2 and TRBJ1-3; weak D call: TRBD1 (5 bases). The CDR3 sequence is 14 residues long. Between the trimmed V and J ends, which lost 7 bases and 1 base, there was a span of 11 bases. CDR1 and CDR2 from the germline V gene are SNHLY and FYNNEI. The DNA for the CDR3 is TGTGCCAGCAAGCGGGGGGGTTCTGGAAACACCATATATTTT. It encodes CASKRGGSGNTIYF.

The gene calls are TRBV10-3 and TRBJ1-1, with a possible D match to TRBD1 (6 bases). This CDR3 contains 16 residues. Germline CDR1 ENHRY, CDR2 SYGVKD. V gave up 4 bases and J gave up 0 bases, with 15 bases separating them. The CDR3 DNA is TGTGCCATCAGTGCTCCACAGGGTGGCATGAACACTGAAGCTTTCTTT. Its translation is CAISAPQGGMNTEAFF.

The rearrangement joins TRBV6-5 to TRBJ1-5; D perhaps matches TRBD1 (6 bases). CDR1 is MNHEY, CDR2 SVGAGI, per germline. V gave up 8 bases and J gave up 0 bases, with 14 bases separating them. The CDR3 covers 15 residues. CDR3 DNA sequence: TGTGCCAGCTCTAAGACAGGTGATAGCAATCAGCCCCAGCATTTT. Translating it yields CASSKTGDSNQPQHF.

The chain recombines TRBV19 with TRBJ2-7; unclear D gene. The germline V gene encodes CDR1 LNHDA and CDR2 SQIVND (reference sequence). Trimming stripped 3 bases from V and 2 bases from J, with 14 bases between. This CDR3 contains 15 residues. The CDR3 region is CASSMAFGQPYEQYF. The CDR3 coding sequence is TGTGCCAGTAGTATGGCCTTTGGGCAGCCCTACGAGCAGTACTTC.

The rearrangement joins TRBV19 to TRBJ1-1, with 9 bases aligning to TRBD1. CDR1 LNHDA and CDR2 SQIVND come from the germline V gene (reference sequence). The CDR3 consists of 15 residues. J was trimmed by 6 bases and V by 7 bases; bases with no gene match: 12. CDR3 amino acids: CASTPDTGTGSEAFF. The CDR3 DNA reads TGTGCCAGTACCCCAGACACCGGGACAGGGTCTGAAGCTTTCTTT.

The gene calls are TRBV21-1 and TRBJ1-1. TRBV21-1 is recorded as a pseudogene. The CDR3 loop spans 13 amino acids. The CDR3 sequence: CASSKVEGHEAFF. In DNA form, the CDR3 reads TGTGCCAGCAGCAAAGTTGAGGGCCATGAAGCTTTCTTT.

On this clone itself: Within the sample, other DNA sequences also encode this same CDR3. The chain combines TRBV9 with TRBJ2-2; possibly TRBD1 for D (6 bases). CDR1 SGDLS and CDR2 YYNGEE come from the germline V gene. CDR3 length equals 16 residues. V lost 0 bases and J lost 1, with 10 bases in between. CDR3 in DNA: TGTGCCAGCAGCGTAGCTCCGACAGGGAACACCGGGGAGCTGTTTTTT. Amino acids: CASSVAPTGNTGELFF.

V and J are TRBV5-3 and TRBJ1-4; no definite D call. TRBV5-3 is labeled an ORF, and its function is uncertain. The CDR3 runs 13 residues. Trimming shortened V by 9 bases and J by 3 bases, and 12 bases separated the two germline ends. The CDR3 sequence is CATLQVPNEKLFF. The CDR3 DNA is TGTGCCACTTTGCAGGTACCTAATGAAAAACTGTTTTTT.

This sequence joins TRBV28 and TRBJ1-5; 9 nucleotides match TRBD1. V lost 5 bases and J lost 4; bases outside the gene matches: 6. Germline V CDR1 and CDR2: MDHEN, SYDVKM. This CDR3 spans 15 amino acids. The CDR3 nucleotides read TGTGCCAGCAGTCTCGACAGGGGGGGGAATCAGCCCCAGCATTTT. It translates to CASSLDRGGNQPQHF.

The chain links TRBV27 to TRBJ2-3, with 14 nucleotides matching TRBD2. V was clipped by 5 bases and J by 4 bases; unmatched bases: 8. The CDR3 sequence is 17 residues long. The germline V gene has CDR1 MNHEY and CDR2 SMNVEV (reference sequence). CDR3 amino acids: CASSLRRLAGGPDTQYF. The CDR3 DNA reads as TGTGCCAGCAGTCTACGCCGACTAGCGGGAGGGCCAGATACGCAGTATTTT.

This chain links TRBV20-1 with TRBJ1-2; D gene uncertain. Germline assignment: CDR1 DFQATT and CDR2 SNEGSKA (reference sequence). The V end lost 6 bases, the J end lost 14 bases, and 16 bases lay between the germline ends. The CDR3 spans 10 residues. CDR3 nucleotide sequence: TGCAGTGCCCCCTCGGCAGGCCTGACCTTC. This gives the protein CSAPSAGLTF.

V and J are TRBV11-2 and TRBJ2-1; the match to TRBD2 covers 11 bases. The CDR3 has 17 residues. CDR1 is SGHAT, CDR2 FQNNGV, per germline. J gave up 6 bases and V 4 bases, and 11 bases lay outside the gene matches. The CDR3 sequence: CASSSLAGGFGRNEQFF. The CDR3 DNA sequence: TGTGCCAGCAGCTCGCTAGCGGGGGGCTTTGGACGCAATGAGCAGTTCTTC.

The sample holds a few counts of this clone. This sequence joins TRBV18 and TRBJ2-7; D may be TRBD1 (6 bases). The germline gives CDR1 KGHSH, CDR2 LQKENI. The CDR3 runs to 13 residues. With 4 bases removed from V and 4 bases from J, the gap between germline ends came to 11 bases. CDR3: CASSLQGPYEQYF. The CDR3 region has the DNA TGTGCCAGCTCACTACAGGGTCCGTACGAGCAGTACTTC.

This chain links TRBV11-2 with TRBJ2-1; 8 nucleotides match TRBD2. With V trimmed by 5 bases and J by 4 bases, 7 bases remained unmatched. Germline assignment: CDR1 SGHAT and CDR2 FQNNGV. This CDR3 is built from 15 residues. CDR3 protein: CASSPLAGPYNEQFF. CDR3 nucleotide sequence: TGTGCCAGCAGCCCGTTAGCGGGACCATACAATGAGCAGTTCTTC.

This chain joins TRBV24-1 and TRBJ2-1; tentatively, D is TRBD1 (7 bases). Germline V gene data show CDR1 as KGHDR and CDR2 as SFDVKD. The germline V and J ends were trimmed by 3 bases and 8 bases, with 13 bases remaining between them. The length of the CDR3 is 14 residues. The CDR3 bases are TGTGCCACCAGTGATACACTCAGGGGGGATGAGCAGTTCTTC. This gives the protein CATSDTLRGDEQFF.

J is TRBJ2-1 and V is TRBV15; 13 bases align to TRBD2. The CDR3 consists of 18 residues. V lost 5 bases to trimming and J lost 8 bases; unmatched junction nucleotides: 15. Germline assignment: CDR1 LNHNV and CDR2 YYDKDF (reference sequence). CDR3 in amino acids: CATSLTAQTSGRRHEQFF. The CDR3 nucleotides read TGTGCCACCAGCCTCACTGCTCAGACTAGCGGGAGGCGCCATGAGCAGTTCTTC. Supplemented by reference TRBV15 and TRBJ2-1, the full variable domain reads DAMVIQNPRYQVTQFGKPVTLSCSQTLNHNVMYWYQQKSSQAPKLLFHYYDKDFNNEADTPDNFQSRRPNTSFCFLDIRSPGLGDTAMYLCATSLTAQTSGRRHEQFFGPGTRLTVL.

This clone was seen only a few times. The V and J genes are TRBV6-5 and TRBJ2-1; 7 bases match TRBD1. This CDR3 has 15 residues. The J segment lost 1 base and the V segment lost 7 bases, leaving 7 bases of the junction unmatched. CDR1 and CDR2 (germline): MNHEY, SVGAGI. The CDR3 sequence is CASNPQGVSYNEQFF. The CDR3 nucleotides are TGTGCCAGCAATCCCCAGGGGGTTTCCTACAATGAGCAGTTCTTC.

Concerning this clone: The same CDR3 can be traced to other DNA sequences in this sample. The chain employs TRBV30 and TRBJ1-2, with D perhaps matching TRBD1 (5 bases). The ends were cut back, 2 bases at V and 4 bases at J, with 8 bases in the middle. Germline V CDR1 and CDR2: GTSNPN, SVGIG (reference sequence). The CDR3 runs to 12 residues. The CDR3 loop reads CAWSPGGYGYTF. The CDR3 DNA sequence: TGTGCCTGGAGTCCGGGGGGCTATGGCTACACCTTC.

In this sample, this clone turned up once. V gene TRBV18 combines with J gene TRBJ1-1; 12 nucleotides agree with TRBD1. V lost 2 bases, J lost 5 bases, and 9 bases stayed unmatched. There are 17 residues in the CDR3. In germline, CDR1 is KGHSH, CDR2 LQKENI. The CDR3 DNA follows: TGTGCCAGCTCACCAAGCCTTGGGACAGGGGGCAGAACTGAAGCTTTCTTT. Translating it yields CASSPSLGTGGRTEAFF.

The J gene is TRBJ2-3, the V gene TRBV2, with 9 bases lining up with TRBD2. Per the germline V gene, CDR1 is SNHLY and CDR2 is FYNNEI. Trimming cost V 6 bases and J 4 bases; bases outside gene matches: 11. This CDR3 contains 16 residues. CDR3 sequence (DNA): TGTGCCAGCAGGGGGCGGTCAGCGGGGGGTCCAGATACGCAGTATTTT. Translating gives CASRGRSAGGPDTQYF.

The chain employs TRBV2 and TRBJ1-5, with 10 bases identical to TRBD1. The CDR3 extends over 15 amino acids. Looked up from germline, CDR1 is SNHLY and CDR2 is FYNNEI. Unmatched junction bases numbered 6, after V lost 3 bases and J lost 7 bases. The DNA for the CDR3 is TGTGCCAGCAGTGATCCCCGGGACAGGGGACAGCCCCAGCATTTT. It is translated as CASSDPRDRGQPQHF.

V and J are TRBV5-1 and TRBJ2-3; D is unclear. The germline CDR1 and CDR2 sequences are SGHRS and YFSETQ. The V and J ends lost 5 bases and 0 bases respectively, with 10 bases between them. CDR3 length equals 14 residues. The CDR3 nucleotides read TGCGCCAGCAGTAATCCCACTAGCACAGATACGCAGTATTTT. Its protein product is CASSNPTSTDTQYF. The variable domain in full, completed from reference TRBV5-1 and TRBJ2-3, reads KAGVTQTPRYLIKTRGQQVTLSCSPISGHRSVSWYQQTPGQGLQFLFEYFSETQRNKGNFPGRFSGRQFSNSRSEMNVSTLELGDSALYLCASSNPTSTDTQYFGPGTRLTVL.

The chain employs TRBV15 and TRBJ1-1, with D unresolved. CDR1 and CDR2 (germline): LNHNV, YYDKDF (reference sequence). CDR3 size: 12 residues. The V end lost 1 base, the J end lost 11 bases, and 11 bases lay between the germline ends. CDR3 DNA: TGTGCCACCAGCAGAGTTTTCGACGGGGCTTTCTTT. Residues: CATSRVFDGAFF.